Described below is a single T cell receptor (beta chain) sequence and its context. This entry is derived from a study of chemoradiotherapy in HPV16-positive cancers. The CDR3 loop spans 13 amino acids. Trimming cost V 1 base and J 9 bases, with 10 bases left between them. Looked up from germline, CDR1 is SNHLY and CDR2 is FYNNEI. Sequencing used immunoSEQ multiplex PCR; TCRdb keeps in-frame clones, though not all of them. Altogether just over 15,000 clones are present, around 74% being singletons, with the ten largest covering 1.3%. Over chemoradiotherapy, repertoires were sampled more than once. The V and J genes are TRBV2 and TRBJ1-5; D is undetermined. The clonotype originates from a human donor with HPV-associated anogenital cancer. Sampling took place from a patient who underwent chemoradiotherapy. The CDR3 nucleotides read TGTGCCAGCAGTGAAGTGGTGGGTGTGCCCCAGCATTTT. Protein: CASSEVVGVPQHF.